A selection of T cell receptor beta chains follows, all from one sample in a study of blood T cell repertoires in COVID-19. Data came from immunoSEQ multiplex PCR; TCRdb stores just in-frame clones and leaves some out. Found here are about 220,000 clones, approximately 90% of them singletons; the top ten hold more than 3%. Sequencing was performed on PBMCs or T cells enriched from blood (not recorded which). These receptors all come from a young woman in a cohort exposed to, infected with or recovered from COVID-19 (not recorded which). The CDR3 runs from the conserved cysteine through the conserved F or W. A D gene is named only where the DNA matches it firmly. Clone size, where shown, is once, few, many, or a class for clones that have expanded.

abundance	v_gene	d_gene	j_gene	CDR3aa	CDR3nt
NA	TRBV28	NA	TRBJ2-4	CASSLGGTKNIQYF	TGTGCCAGCAGTTTAGGGGGGACCAAAAACATTCAGTACTTC
NA	TRBV12-3/TRBV12-4	NA	TRBJ1-1	CASSLGGPTEAFF	TGTGCCAGCAGTTTAGGGGGGCCCACTGAAGCTTTCTTT
NA	TRBV28	TRBD1	TRBJ1-5	CASSTPGQGAQPQHF	TGTGCCAGCAGTACACCGGGACAGGGGGCTCAGCCCCAGCATTTT
NA	TRBV9	NA	TRBJ2-7	CASSVGTFSYEQYF	TGTGCCAGCAGCGTAGGGACTTTCTCCTACGAGCAGTACTTC
NA	TRBV18	NA	TRBJ1-1	CASSPIGQSLNTEAFF	TGTGCCAGCTCACCGATAGGACAGAGCTTGAACACTGAAGCTTTCTTT
NA	TRBV6-5	NA	TRBJ1-3	CASSFYQGYSGNTIYF	TGTGCCAGCAGTTTCTACCAGGGTTACTCTGGAAACACCATATATTTT
once	TRBV6-1	NA	TRBJ2-1	CASSAKDSISYNEQFF	TGTGCCAGCAGTGCTAAGGACAGCATCTCCTACAATGAGCAGTTCTTC
NA	TRBV2	NA	TRBJ1-1	CASSDGLMNTEAFF	TGTGCCAGCAGTGATGGCTTGATGAACACTGAAGCTTTCTTT
NA	TRBV6-1	TRBD1	TRBJ1-1	CASSEDRENINTEAFF	TGTGCCAGCAGTGAGGACAGGGAAAATATTAACACTGAAGCTTTCTTT
NA	TRBV29-1	TRBD1	TRBJ2-5	CSVPPNQGEWETQYF	TGCAGCGTCCCACCCAACCAGGGGGAATGGGAGACCCAGTACTTC
NA	TRBV2	TRBD2	TRBJ2-2	CASSSRTSGGVYTGELFF	TGTGCCAGCAGTAGCCGGACTAGCGGGGGAGTGTACACCGGGGAGCTGTTTTTT
NA	TRBV7-9	NA	TRBJ1-1	CASSSGVATEAFF	TGTGCCAGCAGCTCAGGGGTGGCCACTGAAGCTTTCTTT
NA	TRBV2	NA	TRBJ1-2	CASSEKPASRLYGYTF	TGTGCCAGCAGTGAAAAACCAGCCTCCCGACTTTATGGCTACACCTTC
NA	TRBV5-1	NA	TRBJ1-4	CASSPGDTSTNEKLFF	TGCGCCAGCAGCCCCGGGGACACCTCAACTAATGAAAAACTGTTTTTT
NA	TRBV4-1	TRBD1	TRBJ1-6	CASSQEKLGTANSPLHF	TGCGCCAGCAGCCAAGAGAAGTTGGGGACAGCTAATTCACCCCTCCACTTT
once	TRBV18	NA	TRBJ1-3	CASSPGGASGNTIYF	TGTGCCAGCTCACCGGGTGGGGCCTCTGGAAACACCATATATTTT
NA	TRBV28	NA	TRBJ2-1	CASISTGDNEQFF	TGTGCCAGCATCTCTACCGGGGATAATGAGCAGTTCTTC
NA	TRBV5-6	NA	TRBJ2-2	CASSLRSAGELFF	TGTGCCAGCAGCTTACGTAGCGCCGGGGAGCTGTTTTTT
NA	TRBV5-1	NA	TRBJ2-1	CASKRGDYGPVEQFF	TGCGCCAGCAAAAGGGGGGACTACGGCCCAGTTGAGCAGTTCTTC
NA	TRBV6-5	TRBD1	TRBJ1-2	CASSPDRANYGYTF	TGTGCCAGCAGTCCCGACAGGGCCAACTATGGCTACACCTTC
NA	TRBV5-1	TRBD1	TRBJ1-2	CASSFRFTGVGGYTF	TGCGCCAGCAGCTTCAGATTCACAGGGGTTGGTGGCTACACCTTC
NA	TRBV18	NA	TRBJ2-1	CASSPLELEAHNEQFF	TGTGCCAGCTCACCACTTGAGCTGGAGGCCCACAATGAGCAGTTCTTC
NA	TRBV2	TRBD1	TRBJ2-2	CASSAGQVFPGELFF	TGTGCCAGCAGTGCCGGACAGGTATTCCCCGGGGAGCTGTTTTTT
NA	TRBV30	NA	TRBJ2-7	CAWSPLSGLYEQYF	TGTGCCTGGAGTCCCTTGTCCGGGTTGTACGAGCAGTACTTC
NA	TRBV7-7	TRBD2	TRBJ2-1	CASSFGRWNEQFF	TGTGCTAGCAGCTTCGGGAGGTGGAATGAGCAGTTCTTC
NA	TRBV7-3	TRBD2	TRBJ2-1	CASSSEREGPYEQFF	TGTGCCAGCAGCTCAGAGCGGGAGGGCCCCTATGAGCAGTTCTTC
NA	TRBV5-6	NA	TRBJ1-1	CASSSGVTEAFF	TGTGCCAGCAGCTCAGGGGTTACTGAAGCTTTCTTT
NA	TRBV27	NA	TRBJ2-2	CASRRMGQRNTGELFF	TGTGCCAGCAGAAGAATGGGGCAGCGAAACACCGGGGAGCTGTTTTTT
NA	TRBV28	TRBD1	TRBJ1-5	CASSPPRGGAGNQPQHF	TGTGCCAGCAGCCCCCCCCGAGGGGGCGCTGGCAATCAGCCCCAGCATTTT
NA	TRBV19	TRBD1	TRBJ2-4	CASSSRQGDTYF	TGTGCCAGTAGTTCCCGACAGGGGGATACTTACTTC
NA	TRBV9	TRBD2	TRBJ2-1	CASNPGLADPYNEQFF	TGTGCCAGCAACCCAGGACTAGCGGATCCCTACAATGAGCAGTTCTTC
NA	TRBV3-1/TRBV3-2	NA	TRBJ1-5	CASSQTGEQPQHF	TGTGCCAGCAGCCAGACAGGAGAACAGCCCCAGCATTTT
NA	TRBV3-1/TRBV3-2	NA	TRBJ1-6	CASSQEGGGVGPLHF	TGTGCCAGCAGCCAAGAAGGAGGGGGGGTAGGCCCCCTCCACTTT
many	TRBV10-1	TRBD1	TRBJ2-1	CASRPGTGVAEQFF	TGCGCCAGCAGGCCCGGGACAGGGGTAGCTGAGCAGTTCTTC
NA	TRBV4-1	TRBD2	TRBJ2-6	CASSHRLAGDPSGANVLTF	TGCGCCAGCAGCCACAGACTAGCGGGAGACCCCTCTGGGGCCAACGTCCTGACTTTC
NA	TRBV4-2	NA	TRBJ1-3	CASSSHPDSSGNTIYF	TGTGCCAGCAGCTCTCACCCCGATAGCTCTGGAAACACCATATATTTT
NA	TRBV7-9	NA	TRBJ1-1	CASSFTPGNTEAFF	TGTGCCAGCAGCTTTACGCCGGGGAACACTGAAGCTTTCTTT
NA	TRBV5-1	NA	TRBJ1-2	CASARSPSNYGYTF	TGCGCCAGCGCACGGTCACCTTCTAACTATGGCTACACCTTC
NA	TRBV5-4	NA	TRBJ2-1	CASSLAGHNEQFF	TGTGCCAGCAGCTTAGCGGGCCACAATGAGCAGTTCTTC
NA	TRBV7-8	NA	TRBJ1-1	CASTYLRFMNTEAFF	TGTGCCAGCACCTATTTACGGTTCATGAACACTGAAGCTTTCTTT
NA	TRBV9	NA	TRBJ2-7	CASSVGGGPTYEQYF	TGTGCCAGCAGCGTCGGGGGAGGCCCCACCTACGAGCAGTACTTC
once	TRBV6-2/TRBV6-3	TRBD1	TRBJ2-1	CASSQRTGDNEQFF	TGTGCCAGCAGTCAGAGGACAGGGGACAATGAGCAGTTCTTC
NA	TRBV7-8	NA	TRBJ1-1	CASSLGGSLLNTEAFF	TGTGCCAGCAGCTTAGGTGGTAGCCTATTGAACACTGAAGCTTTCTTT
NA	TRBV28	NA	TRBJ1-2	CASSRGAAYGYTF	TGTGCCAGCAGCCGGGGGGCCGCTTATGGCTACACCTTC
NA	TRBV5-4	NA	TRBJ2-2	CASTSGSNTGELFF	TGTGCCAGCACATCAGGATCGAACACCGGGGAGCTGTTTTTT
once	TRBV5-1	NA	TRBJ1-1	CASSLGDGVNTEAFF	TGCGCCAGCAGCTTGGGAGACGGAGTGAACACTGAAGCTTTCTTT
NA	TRBV9	TRBD1	TRBJ1-1	CASSAPGQQAFF	TGTGCCAGCAGCGCTCCGGGACAGCAAGCTTTCTTT
NA	TRBV9	TRBD1	TRBJ1-3	CASSALTGAGNTIYF	TGTGCCAGCAGCGCTCTCACAGGGGCCGGAAACACCATATATTTT
NA	TRBV27	TRBD2	TRBJ2-3	CASSLVTSGGAGDTQYF	TGTGCCAGCAGTTTAGTAACTAGCGGGGGGGCCGGAGATACGCAGTATTTT
few	TRBV11-2	NA	TRBJ1-2	CASSLDLGHELNYGYTF	TGTGCCAGCAGCTTAGATCTAGGCCACGAGCTTAACTATGGCTACACCTTC
once	TRBV19	NA	TRBJ1-2	CASSPEESFYGYTF	TGTGCCAGCAGTCCCGAGGAGAGTTTCTATGGCTACACCTTC
NA	TRBV19	TRBD1	TRBJ1-5	CASSSGQGLNQPQHF	TGTGCCAGTAGTAGCGGACAGGGTTTGAATCAGCCCCAGCATTTT